This T cell receptor beta chain was recovered during a study of blood T cell repertoires in COVID-19. Study-wide context: Both acute and convalescent COVID-19 samples were obtained from the United States, Italy and Spain.

Individuals aged about 18 to 89 years were recruited from 20 to 25 US areas. Resolution of symptoms, clearance, or two negative PCRs was present in recovered Cohort 3 donors. This CDR3 spans 16 amino acids. After removal of 4 bases from V and 7 bases from J, the junction contained 7 bases not matched to a gene. The germline V gene has CDR1 SGHRS and CDR2 YFSETQ. Generated by immunoSEQ multiplex PCR, the TCRdb table keeps only in-frame clones and is missing some. Among about 310,000 clones listed, approximately 85% were seen once. This clone appeared a few times. The TCR originated in a man younger than 40 who had recovered from COVID-19. The chain carries TRBV5-1 and TRBJ2-1, with 14 bases fitting TRBD2. The sample consisted of PBMCs or T cells enriched from blood (not recorded which). CDR3 residues: CASSPGTSGGLNEQFF. The CDR3 DNA reads TGCGCCAGCAGCCCTGGGACTAGCGGGGGTTTGAATGAGCAGTTCTTC.